Listed here is a single T cell receptor beta chain. Clones were sequenced by immunoSEQ multiplex PCR, and TCRdb holds only the in-frame ones, with some missing. Found here are about 160,000 clones, approximately 90% of them singletons; the top ten hold 1.5% to 2%. This entry belongs to a study of T cell responses to AZD1222 COVID-19 vaccine. V gave up 3 bases and J gave up 4 bases, with 9 bases separating them. The CDR3 contains 13 residues. The germline CDR1 and CDR2 sequences are PRHDT and FYEKMQ (reference sequence). The starting material was peripheral blood, obtained on day 0 of AZD1222 vaccination. The chain couples TRBV13 to TRBJ1-2; weak D call: TRBD1 (5 bases). The clonotype comes from an adult in good health. CDR3 coding DNA: TGTGCCAGCAGCTTCCAGGGCCCCTATGGCTACACCTTC. Protein product: CASSFQGPYGYTF.